A selection of T cell receptor beta chains follows, all from one sample in a study of blood T cell repertoires in COVID-19. Only in-frame clones appear in the TCRdb table, and some are missing; sequencing was by immunoSEQ multiplex PCR. The profile covers tens of thousands of clones, with about 80% appearing a single time and 20% to 25% taken by the ten largest. Sample: peripheral blood. All receptors come from a woman aged 55-69 years with acute or convalescent COVID-19. The CDR3 runs from the conserved cysteine through the conserved F or W. D genes are given only for firm matches. Some rows have no size entry. The others give once, few or many, or a class for an expanded clone.

D gene	clone size	V gene	J gene	CDR3 DNA	CDR3 protein
TRBD1	.	TRBV10-2	TRBJ1-1	TGCGCCAGCAGGGACAGGGTGGGGACTGAAGCTTTCTTT	CASRDRVGTEAFF
TRBD1	few	TRBV23-1	TRBJ1-1	TGCGCCAGCAGTCAATCAGGGACAGGGGGCGATCGGGAAGTGAACACTGAAGCTTTCTTT	CASSQSGTGGDREVNTEAFF
.	.	TRBV5-5	TRBJ2-4	TGTGCCAGCAGCACCTTATCAGGGCCCGGAGTACACATTCAGTACTTC	CASSTLSGPGVHIQYF
.	few	TRBV7-2	TRBJ2-2	TGTGCCAGCAGCTTAGACGGGGTGAACACCGGGGAGCTGTTTTTT	CASSLDGVNTGELFF
.	.	TRBV5-1	TRBJ2-5	TGCGCCAGCAGCTTGACCCGACAGGACGGGACCCAGTACTTC	CASSLTRQDGTQYF
.	.	TRBV9	TRBJ1-2	TGTGCCAGCAGCGTAGCGGGGTTCTATGGCTACACCTTC	CASSVAGFYGYTF
TRBD2	.	TRBV19	TRBJ2-2	TGTGCCAGTAGCCTCCTGGGGAGGGGAGGAGCCGGGGAGCTGTTTTTT	CASSLLGRGGAGELFF
TRBD2	.	TRBV19	TRBJ2-1	TGTGCCAGTAGTTTTACCCGGGGGGTATACAATGAGCAGTTCTTC	CASSFTRGVYNEQFF
TRBD2	.	TRBV7-9	TRBJ2-1	TGTGCCAGCCTATCGGGGGGGCTACAATATGAGCAGTTCTTC	CASLSGGLQYEQFF
.	.	TRBV25-1	TRBJ2-1	TGTGCCAGCCTGGGGGGAACGTACAATGAGCAGTTCTTC	CASLGGTYNEQFF
.	.	TRBV3-1/TRBV3-2	TRBJ1-2	TGTGCCAGCAGCCAAGGGGGAGGGGAAGGCTACACCTTC	CASSQGGGEGYTF
TRBD1	.	TRBV5-6	TRBJ2-7	TGTGCCAGCAGCGTACAGGGGTACGAGCAGTACTTC	CASSVQGYEQYF
.	.	TRBV2	TRBJ2-4	TGTGCCAGCAGTGAAAATTCGGATGCGGACATTCAGTACTTC	CASSENSDADIQYF
TRBD2	.	TRBV2	TRBJ2-1	TGTGCCAGCAGTAGGGAGCGGGGGTACAAGTTCTTC	CASSRERGYKFF
.	once	TRBV19	TRBJ1-1	TGTGCCTATGAGAGGACTGAAGCTTTCTTT	CAYERTEAFF
TRBD2	.	TRBV24-1	TRBJ2-1	TGTGCCACCAGTGACCCAACTAGCGGGGGGTACAATGAGCAGTTCTTC	CATSDPTSGGYNEQFF
.	.	TRBV12-5	TRBJ1-2	TGTGCTAGTGGTTTGGACTGGGGGGACTACGGCTACACCTTC	CASGLDWGDYGYTF
.	.	TRBV29-1	TRBJ2-2	TGCAGCGTCCTACCTCGCCGGGGGAACACCGGGGAGCTGTTTTTT	CSVLPRRGNTGELFF
.	.	TRBV4-3	TRBJ2-3	TGCGCCAGCAGCCAAGATTGGCCAAAGCTTAGGGGGGATACGCAGTATTTT	CASSQDWPKLRGDTQYF
TRBD2	.	TRBV6-2/TRBV6-3	TRBJ2-3	TGTGCCAGCAGTTACTCGGGACTAGCGATGAGGCTCACAGATACGCAGTATTTT	CASSYSGLAMRLTDTQYF
TRBD1	.	TRBV11-2	TRBJ2-3	TGTGCCAGCAGCCAAGGGACAGGCCTCAGGTATTTT	CASSQGTGLRYF
.	once	TRBV15	TRBJ2-6	TGTGCCACCAGCAGAGATAGCAGCTTTTCTGTGGCCAACGTCCTGACTTTC	CATSRDSSFSVANVLTF
.	.	TRBV19	TRBJ2-7	TGTGCCAGTAGTATTAAACTCTCCAGACAGGAGTTCTCCTACGAGCAGTACTTC	CASSIKLSRQEFSYEQYF
.	.	TRBV7-3	TRBJ2-6	TGTGCCAGCAGCTCTTACGGGGACTCTGGGGCCAACGTCCTGACTTTC	CASSSYGDSGANVLTF
.	once	TRBV19	TRBJ1-1	TGTGCCAGTACCTCATTTACGGTGAACACTGAAGCTTTCTTT	CASTSFTVNTEAFF
.	.	TRBV10-2	TRBJ2-2	TGCGCCAGCAGTACGACGGGCACCGGGGAGCTGTTTTTT	CASSTTGTGELFF
.	.	TRBV10-3	TRBJ1-1	TGTGCCATCAGTGCCGCGGGCTTTATGAACACTGAAGCTTTCTTT	CAISAAGFMNTEAFF
.	.	TRBV7-9	TRBJ2-1	TGTGCCAGCACCATGGACAGTTGGGATGAGCAGTTCTTC	CASTMDSWDEQFF
.	.	TRBV27	TRBJ2-6	TGTGCCAGCAGTTTTGAGGGCCTGTTGAGTGGGGCCAACGTCCTGACTTTC	CASSFEGLLSGANVLTF
.	few	TRBV7-2	TRBJ1-1	TGTGCCAGCAGCCAGGGGCTGGCTTTCTTT	CASSQGLAFF
.	.	TRBV27	TRBJ1-6	TGTGCCAGCACTCTCCAGGGTCGGCGGGGGCTTAGGGAATCACCCCTCCACTTT	CASTLQGRRGLRESPLHF
.	.	TRBV12-3/TRBV12-4	TRBJ2-3	TGTGCCAGCAGTTTCCGCGGAGATACGCAGTATTTT	CASSFRGDTQYF
.	.	TRBV7-9	TRBJ1-1	TGTGCCAGCAGCATTAACATTGGAGCCAACACTGAAGCTTTCTTT	CASSINIGANTEAFF
.	.	TRBV30	TRBJ1-1	TGTGCCTGGAGTAGAGAAGCCACGAACACTGAAGCTTTCTTT	CAWSREATNTEAFF
TRBD2	once	TRBV10-1	TRBJ2-3	TGCGCCAGCAGTCCGGGACTAGCCCCAGATACGCAGTATTTT	CASSPGLAPDTQYF
.	.	TRBV7-3	TRBJ2-2	TGTGCCAGCAGCTTACCGGGTCCCGGGGAGCTGTTTTTT	CASSLPGPGELFF
.	.	TRBV27	TRBJ1-5	TGTGCCAGCAGTTTAGACGGGAGTCAGCCCCAGCATTTT	CASSLDGSQPQHF
.	.	TRBV19	TRBJ2-1	TGTGCCAGTAAAGACACCTACAATGAGCAGTTCTTC	CASKDTYNEQFF
.	once	TRBV27	TRBJ2-2	TGTGCCAGCAGTTGGGCCAAGAACACCGGGGAGCTGTTTTTT	CASSWAKNTGELFF
TRBD1	.	TRBV29-1	TRBJ2-2	TGCAGCGCACCGACAGGGTCGAACGCCGGGGAGCTGTTTTTT	CSAPTGSNAGELFF
TRBD2	few	TRBV10-3	TRBJ2-5	TGTGCCATCAGTGAGACTAGCGGGGGCCTGGGAGAGACCCAGTACTTC	CAISETSGGLGETQYF
TRBD2	.	TRBV7-9	TRBJ2-2	TGTTCCAGCAGCTTAGGCCGGCCGGGGGGGGCCTCGAACACCGGGGAGCTGTTTTTT	CSSSLGRPGGASNTGELFF
TRBD1	once	TRBV10-3	TRBJ1-1	TGTGCCATCTCAGGGGGCACTGAAGCTTTCTTT	CAISGGTEAFF
.	.	TRBV11-3	TRBJ1-2	TGTGCCAGCAGCTTAGGCCTCTGGGGCCCACCGAACTATGGCTACACCTTC	CASSLGLWGPPNYGYTF
.	.	TRBV18	TRBJ2-2	TGTGCCAGCTCACCACCAACGGCAGGGAGGTCCGGGGAGCTGTTTTTT	CASSPPTAGRSGELFF
TRBD2	.	TRBV7-2	TRBJ2-1	TGTGCCAGCAGCTTGACCGCGGGGGGTGAAAATGAGCAGTTCTTC	CASSLTAGGENEQFF
.	.	TRBV20-1	TRBJ2-3	TGCAGTGCTAGAGCCCCGGGTACGCAGTATTTT	CSARAPGTQYF
.	.	TRBV7-9	TRBJ2-7	TGTGCCAGCAGCGGTGCCGGCAGGGATTTCGACGAGCAGTACTTC	CASSGAGRDFDEQYF
.	.	TRBV19	TRBJ2-2	TGTGCCAGTAGTATAGTTGGGGCGACCGGGGAGCTGTTTTTT	CASSIVGATGELFF
.	.	TRBV6-5	TRBJ1-2	TGTGCCACTCGATTGTTGGGCCCTGGCTACACCTTC	CATRLLGPGYTF
.	.	TRBV9	TRBJ2-1	TGTGCCAGCAGCGTAACCCCGGGACAAGCCTTGGGGAATGAGCAGTTCTTC	CASSVTPGQALGNEQFF
TRBD1	once	TRBV10-2	TRBJ2-7	TGCGCCAGCGGTGACAGGGGTAGCTACGAGCAGTACTTC	CASGDRGSYEQYF
.	once	TRBV19	TRBJ2-3	TGTGCCAGTAGCCCCCTGGCGGGGCATAACACAGATACGCAGTATTTT	CASSPLAGHNTDTQYF
TRBD1	.	TRBV11-2	TRBJ2-2	TGTGCCAGCAGCTTCTACTGGGACAGGGGGCGTCCCGGGGAGCTGTTTTTT	CASSFYWDRGRPGELFF
TRBD2	.	TRBV2	TRBJ2-3	TGTGCCAGCATGGAGCGGGGGGGGACAGATACGCAGTATTTT	CASMERGGTDTQYF
.	.	TRBV29-1	TRBJ1-4	TGCAGCGTTTCGAGACAGGACTCTCCTAATGAAAAACTGTTTTTT	CSVSRQDSPNEKLFF
TRBD1	.	TRBV7-8	TRBJ2-3	TGTGCCAGCAGCTCCCGGGACAGAAGGGGGGATACGCAGTATTTT	CASSSRDRRGDTQYF
.	.	TRBV9	TRBJ2-1	TGTGCCAGCAGCCCCGGCTCCTACAATGAGCAGTTCTTC	CASSPGSYNEQFF